Presented here are 18 T cell receptor beta chains from one specimen sequenced in a study of blood T cell repertoires in COVID-19 (TCRdb year 2020). Library construction relied on the immunoSEQ multiplex PCR assay. TCRdb obtained this table from immuneACCESS and retained in-frame rearrangements with V and J assigned. These tables miss some clones; where compared with another copy, unresolved V genes account for less than half of the shortfall, and the remainder is unexplained. In all, the sample holds more than 100,000 clones, and 87% of those were seen once. The ten largest clones represent 3.1% of the sample. Input material: peripheral blood. These receptors all come from a man over 45 in a cohort sampled during active COVID-19.

This sequence joins TRBV6-1 and TRBJ1-2; D remains unclear. CDR1 is MNHNS, CDR2 SASEGT, per germline. V was shortened by 0 bases and J by 3 bases, with 8 bases between the two germline ends. The length of the CDR3 is 14 residues. The CDR3, as DNA: TGTGCCAGCAGTGAAGCCTCCCGGTACTATGGCTACACCTTC. Translation gives CASSEASRYYGYTF.

This chain uses TRBV18 with TRBJ1-1; D ambiguous. In germline, CDR1 is KGHSH, CDR2 LQKENI. The V gene lost 0 bases and the J gene lost 2 bases, with 10 bases spanning the gap. The CDR3 is 15 residues long. DNA of the CDR3: TGTGCCAGCTCACCACCAGGAGGAGATAACACTGAAGCTTTCTTT. Translated, it gives CASSPPGGDNTEAFF.

This clone was picked up a small number of times. The V gene is TRBV2, the J gene TRBJ1-2; 7 bases agree with TRBD1. CDR1 and CDR2 (germline): SNHLY, FYNNEI. This CDR3 region has 13 residues. V dropped 5 bases and J dropped 4; count of bases not matched to a gene: 4. CDR3 DNA: TGTGCCAGCAGTTCACAGGGGTTCTATGGCTACACCTTC. Its translation: CASSSQGFYGYTF. Combining the CDR3 with reference TRBV2 and TRBJ1-2 gives the whole variable domain EPEVTQTPSHQVTQMGQEVILRCVPISNHLYFYWYRQILGQKVEFLVSFYNNEISEKSEIFDDQFSVERPDGSNFTLKIRSTKLEDSAMYFCASSSQGFYGYTFGSGTRLTVV.

V is TRBV7-9 and J is TRBJ1-2; TRBD1 matches 7 bases. The CDR3 covers 14 residues. Germline V CDR1 and CDR2: SEHNR, FQNEAQ (reference sequence). The trim removed 5 bases at V and 4 bases at J, leaving 7 bases unmatched. CDR3 in amino acids: CASSRGTAPYGYTF. The CDR3 DNA is TGTGCCAGCAGCCGAGGGACAGCCCCCTATGGCTACACCTTC.

This clone appeared once. This chain joins TRBV6-2 or TRBV6-3 and TRBJ1-2; D is unclear. The CDR3 loop spans 15 amino acids. Germline CDR1 MNHEY, CDR2 SVGEGT. Deletions cut 5 bases from V and 0 bases from J, with 13 bases between. CDR3 coding DNA: TGTGCCAGCAGTCAACCGGCCGGGACTAACTATGGCTACACCTTC. Its protein product is CASSQPAGTNYGYTF.

The CDR3 bases are TGTGCCACTTTAAGCGGGGTGAATGAGCAGTTCTTC. Protein sequence: CATLSGVNEQFF. This chain uses TRBV12-3 or TRBV12-4 with TRBJ2-1; 7 bases line up with TRBD2. CDR3 length equals 12 residues. V shed 10 bases and J 7 bases; nucleotides not matched to a gene: 7.

The chain combines TRBV29-1 with TRBJ2-3, with a tentative D call TRBD2 (5 bases). The germline V gene encodes CDR1 SQVTM and CDR2 ANQGSEA. V was cut by 8 bases and J by 3 bases, with 21 bases left in between. This CDR3 has 15 amino acids. CDR3 nucleotides: TGCAGCACCGAACCGCTAGCCGGGATGACAGATACGCAGTATTTT. Encoded protein: CSTEPLAGMTDTQYF.

This chain uses TRBV24-1 with TRBJ2-2; 9 bases align to TRBD1. Germline V CDR1 and CDR2: KGHDR, SFDVKD. The CDR3 is 15 amino acids. Trimming at V came to 10 bases and at J to 2 bases, leaving 7 bases not matched to a gene. The CDR3 sequence: CATKNRGLNTGELFF. The CDR3 bases are TGTGCCACTAAAAACAGGGGGCTAAACACCGGGGAGCTGTTTTTT.

This clone was detected a few times. The CDR3 reads CASSSGRQNRYF. The DNA of the CDR3 is TGTGCCAGCAGTTCGGGGAGGCAGAACAGGTACTTC. The rearrangement uses TRBV7-9 and TRBJ2-7; D possibly corresponds to TRBD2 (6 bases). This CDR3 contains 12 residues. Trimming removed 6 bases from V and 12 bases from J, with 18 bases in between. From germline, CDR1 is SEHNR and CDR2 FQNEAQ (reference sequence).

The sample holds one count of this clone. The chain is built from TRBV6-2 or TRBV6-3 and TRBJ1-5, with a weak D call TRBD1 (6 bases). V dropped 5 bases and J dropped 6 bases, with 17 bases sitting between them. The CDR3 length is 15 residues. Germline CDR1 MNHEY, CDR2 SVGEGT. Written as DNA, the CDR3 is TGTGCCAGCAGTCCGGACAGATCCTTAGGTCAGCCCCAGCATTTT. Protein: CASSPDRSLGQPQHF.

The chain carries TRBV28 and TRBJ1-2; TRBD1 agrees at 7 bases. The CDR3 runs 14 residues. The junction had 10 bases not matched to a gene; V was cut back by 10 bases and J by 2 bases. Germline loops: CDR1 MDHEN, CDR2 SYDVKM. CDR3: CATVTTGDNYGYTF. In DNA form, the CDR3 reads TGTGCCACAGTGACAACAGGGGACAACTATGGCTACACCTTC.

V usage is TRBV29-1 and J usage is TRBJ1-2; possibly TRBD1 for D (5 bases). With 4 bases removed from V and 8 bases from J, the gap between germline ends came to 11 bases. This CDR3 region has 11 residues. Germline V gene data show CDR1 as SQVTM and CDR2 as ANQGSEA. CDR3 nucleotide sequence: TGCAGCGTTGGGGGGGTAGAAGGCTACACCTTC. Protein sequence: CSVGGVEGYTF.

The J gene is TRBJ2-6, the V gene TRBV7-9; a possible D gene is TRBD1 (6 bases). Deletions cut 2 bases from V and 2 bases from J, with 7 bases between. CDR1 and CDR2 (germline): SEHNR, FQNEAQ (reference sequence). The CDR3 contains 15 residues. The CDR3 reads CASSLYRAGANVLTF. The DNA of the CDR3 is TGTGCCAGCAGCTTATACAGGGCTGGGGCCAACGTCCTGACTTTC.

In this sample, this clone turned up once. This chain links TRBV29-1 with TRBJ1-5, with 9 bases matching TRBD1. The CDR3 spans 15 residues. Germline V gene lookup returns CDR1 SQVTM and CDR2 ANQGSEA. J gave up 5 bases and V 6 bases, and 11 bases lay outside the gene matches. In DNA, the CDR3 is TGCAGCGTGGAAATGGGACAGGGCCTGTATCAGCCCCAGCATTTT. Residues: CSVEMGQGLYQPQHF.

This chain connects TRBV5-1 to TRBJ2-2, with a weak D call TRBD1 (5 bases). The CDR3 is made up of 15 amino acids. Trimming took 4 bases from V and 2 from J, leaving 12 bases between them. Per the germline V gene, CDR1 is SGHRS and CDR2 is YFSETQ. The CDR3 is CASSRGHQNTGELFF. The CDR3 DNA is TGCGCCAGCAGCCGAGGACACCAAAACACCGGGGAGCTGTTTTTT. Full variable domain (missing parts from reference TRBV5-1 and TRBJ2-2): KAGVTQTPRYLIKTRGQQVTLSCSPISGHRSVSWYQQTPGQGLQFLFEYFSETQRNKGNFPGRFSGRQFSNSRSEMNVSTLELGDSALYLCASSRGHQNTGELFFGEGSRLTVL.

V gene TRBV6-5 combines with J gene TRBJ1-5, with D perhaps TRBD1 (5 bases). The V and J ends lost 5 bases and 1 base respectively, with 12 bases between them. This CDR3 has 15 residues. From germline, CDR1 is MNHEY and CDR2 SVGAGI. For the CDR3, the DNA is TGTGCCAGCAGTCTAGGGGCCTGGAGCAATCAGCCCCAGCATTTT. Amino acids: CASSLGAWSNQPQHF.

The J gene is TRBJ2-1, the V gene TRBV10-3; perhaps TRBD2 as D (5 bases). The V end lost 3 bases, the J end lost 6 bases, and 6 bases lay between the germline ends. Germline lookup yields CDR1 ENHRY and CDR2 SYGVKD. The CDR3 length is 12 residues. DNA of the CDR3: TGTGCCATCAGTGAAACTAGCAATGAGCAGTTCTTC. This encodes CAISETSNEQFF.

This chain uses TRBV3-1 (or the pseudogene TRBV3-2) with TRBJ2-1; 12 positions match TRBD2. CDR1 LGHDT and CDR2 YNNKEL come from the germline V gene (reference sequence). The V and J ends lost 4 bases and 8 bases, in that order; junction bases with no gene match: 12. This CDR3 contains 17 residues. CDR3 sequence (DNA): TGTGCCAGCAGCCGCCCCCGGCTAGCGGGGGGGGTCCATGAGCAGTTCTTC. This translates into CASSRPRLAGGVHEQFF.